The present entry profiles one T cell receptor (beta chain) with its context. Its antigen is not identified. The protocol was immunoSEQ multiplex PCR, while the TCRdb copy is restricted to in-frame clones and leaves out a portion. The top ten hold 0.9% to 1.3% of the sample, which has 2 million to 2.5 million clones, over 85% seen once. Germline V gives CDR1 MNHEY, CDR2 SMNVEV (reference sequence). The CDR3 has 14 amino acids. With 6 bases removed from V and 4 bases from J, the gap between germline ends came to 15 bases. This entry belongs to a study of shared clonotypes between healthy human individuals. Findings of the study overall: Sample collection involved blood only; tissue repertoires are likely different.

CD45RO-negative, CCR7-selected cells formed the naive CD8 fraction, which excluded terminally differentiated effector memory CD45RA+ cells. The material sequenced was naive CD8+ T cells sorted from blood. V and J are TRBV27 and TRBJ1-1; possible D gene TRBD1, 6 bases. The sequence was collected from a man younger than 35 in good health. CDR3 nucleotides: TGTGCCAGCAGCCTGACAGGTCGGGGCACTGAAGCTTTCTTT. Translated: CASSLTGRGTEAFF.